Listed here are 5 T cell receptor beta chains from one sample, sequenced in a study of spatial heterogeneity in lung cancer. The sample's time point: sample taken at primary tumor resection. One entry per CDR3 protein, called by TCRdb with MiXCR from the 5' RACE reads. The sample shows about 35,000 distinct CDR3 sequences, around 3.3% of them seen only once. The sequencing used normal lung tissue next to the tumor, collected at surgery. The receptor source for this set is a male donor with early-stage non-small cell lung cancer.

This clonotype came up many times. CDR3 loop: CASRQGSGANVLTF. CDR3 in DNA: TGTGCCAGCAGACAGGGCTCTGGGGCCAACGTCCTGACTTTC. V and J are TRBV28 and TRBJ2-6; TRBD1 might be the D (6 bases). Germline CDR1 and CDR2: MDHEN and SYDVKM. Trimming pared 6 bases from V and 0 bases from J, leaving 6 bases between. The CDR3 runs 14 residues.

The sample holds many counts of this clonotype. The DNA for the CDR3 is TGCGCCAGCAGCTTGTTAACAGCGAACACCGGGGAGCTGTTTTTT. Amino acids: CASSLLTANTGELFF. The chain carries TRBV5-1 and TRBJ2-2; unclear D gene. Germline V gene lookup returns CDR1 SGHRS and CDR2 YFSETQ. V lost 1 base and J 0 bases, leaving 7 bases between the germline ends. This CDR3 is 15 amino acids long.

This clonotype has ten or more counts. The V gene is TRBV10-3, the J gene TRBJ1-4, with TRBD1 matching over 10 bases. The junction had 12 bases not matched to a gene; V was cut back by 6 bases and J by 8 bases. This CDR3 region has 16 residues. The V gene's germline CDR1 is ENHRY and CDR2 SYGVKD. The chain's CDR3 is CAISSSGTGADEKLFF. CDR3 coding DNA: TGTGCCATCAGCTCGTCCGGGACAGGGGCGGACGAAAAACTGTTTTTT.

This clonotype was recorded at least ten times. V usage is TRBV12-3 or TRBV12-4 and J usage is TRBJ2-3; D is unclear. Trimming removed 6 bases at V and 2 bases at J, with 6 bases between. The CDR3 covers 12 residues. This chain's CDR3 is CASSTATDTQYF. DNA of the CDR3: TGTGCCAGCAGCACTGCCACAGATACGCAGTATTTT.

Ten or more counts support this clonotype. The rearrangement uses TRBV20-1 and TRBJ1-6; the match to TRBD1 covers 7 bases. V dropped 6 bases and J dropped 9; count of bases not matched to a gene: 8. The CDR3 covers 13 residues. Per the germline V gene, CDR1 is DFQATT and CDR2 is SNEGSKA (reference sequence). The DNA of the CDR3 is TGCAGTGCCCCTACAGGGGCCAGTTCACCCCTCCACTTT. This gives the protein CSAPTGASSPLHF.